This is a list of T cell receptor beta chains from one sample in a study of blood T cell repertoires in COVID-19. Sequencing was performed with immunoSEQ multiplex PCR; in TCRdb, only in-frame clones are kept and a portion is missing. In the table there are around 77,000 clones, approximately 85% of which are singletons. The sequenced sample consisted of peripheral blood. The origin of the receptors is a man at least 80 years old with acute or convalescent COVID-19. CDR3s include the opening cysteine and the closing phenylalanine or tryptophan. Each record gives: D gene, clone size, J gene, V gene, CDR3 protein, CDR3 DNA. D genes are given only for firm matches. Clone size is given for some rows only: seen once, a few or many times, or a class if the clone is expanded.

NA | few | TRBJ2-7 | TRBV19 | CASSIYMGNYEQYF | TGTGCCAGTAGTATTTATATGGGCAACTACGAGCAGTACTTC
TRBD2 | NA | TRBJ2-4 | TRBV19 | CASSILAARNIQYF | TGTGCCAGTAGTATTCTAGCGGCCCGTAACATTCAGTACTTC
NA | NA | TRBJ1-1 | TRBV29-1 | CSVISTGVYTEAFF | TGCAGCGTTATTTCTACAGGAGTTTACACTGAAGCTTTCTTT
NA | NA | TRBJ1-3 | TRBV5-4 | CASSPGVTSGNTIYF | TGTGCCAGCAGCCCAGGGGTGACCTCTGGAAACACCATATATTTT
TRBD1 | NA | TRBJ1-2 | TRBV7-9 | CASSSWGQDDYGYTF | TGTGCCAGCAGCTCTTGGGGACAGGACGACTATGGCTACACCTTC
NA | NA | TRBJ2-7 | TRBV6-5 | CASSYSGRNYEQYF | TGTGCCAGCAGTTACTCGGGCAGGAACTACGAGCAGTACTTC
TRBD2 | NA | TRBJ2-3 | TRBV5-4 | CASSRRTSGGTDTQYF | TGTGCCAGCAGCAGAAGGACTAGCGGGGGGACAGATACGCAGTATTTT
TRBD1 | NA | TRBJ1-1 | TRBV5-4 | CASSPDRETEAFF | TGTGCCAGCAGCCCTGACAGGGAGACTGAAGCTTTCTTT
TRBD2 | once | TRBJ2-1 | TRBV2 | CASSDFVGGFYNEQFF | TGTGCCAGCAGTGATTTTGTCGGGGGGTTCTACAATGAGCAGTTCTTC
NA | NA | TRBJ1-6 | TRBV5-1 | CASSYGRAGSPLHF | TGCGCCAGCAGCTACGGCAGGGCCGGTTCACCCCTCCACTTT
TRBD2 | few | TRBJ2-2 | TRBV18 | CASNPGGPDTGELFF | TGTGCCAGCAACCCGGGAGGGCCGGACACCGGGGAGCTGTTTTTT
TRBD2 | NA | TRBJ2-2 | TRBV11-3 | CASSGTPGLAGESGGELFF | TGTGCCAGCAGCGGGACCCCAGGACTAGCGGGGGAATCTGGCGGGGAGCTGTTTTTT
NA | NA | TRBJ2-1 | TRBV24-1 | CATSDLRLPHYNEQFF | TGTGCCACCAGTGATTTGCGACTTCCCCACTACAATGAGCAGTTCTTC
TRBD2 | NA | TRBJ2-1 | TRBV3-1/TRBV3-2 | CASSQDLDGLANYNEQFF | TGTGCCAGCAGCCAAGACCTTGACGGACTAGCGAACTACAATGAGCAGTTCTTC
NA | NA | TRBJ1-5 | TRBV7-8 | CASSLIGGGNQPQHF | TGTGCCAGCAGCTTAATCGGGGGAGGCAATCAGCCCCAGCATTTT
NA | NA | TRBJ1-2 | TRBV5-4 | CASSFTGSYGYTF | TGTGCCAGCAGCTTTACAGGGAGCTATGGCTACACCTTC
TRBD1 | NA | TRBJ2-3 | TRBV18 | CASSPGQAGTDTQYF | TGTGCCAGCTCACCGGGACAGGCGGGGACAGATACGCAGTATTTT
NA | NA | TRBJ1-5 | TRBV27 | CASSIKAGSNQPQHF | TGTGCCAGCAGTATCAAGGCAGGTAGCAATCAGCCCCAGCATTTT
NA | NA | TRBJ1-2 | TRBV28 | CASIMPAGEGAYTF | TGTGCCAGCATTATGCCGGCCGGGGAGGGTGCCTACACCTTC
TRBD2 | NA | TRBJ2-2 | TRBV4-2 | CASSQEGAGANTGELFF | TGTGCCAGCAGCCAAGAGGGAGCGGGAGCGAACACCGGGGAGCTGTTTTTT
TRBD1 | NA | TRBJ2-7 | TRBV5-1 | CASSRDRGPSEQYF | TGCGCCAGCAGTCGGGACAGGGGGCCATCCGAGCAGTACTTC
NA | NA | TRBJ1-4 | TRBV4-3 | CASSQGTSTNEKLFF | TGCGCCAGCAGCCAAGGGACATCAACTAATGAAAAACTGTTTTTT